Below are 12 T cell receptor beta chains sequenced from a single sample in a study of blood T cell repertoires in COVID-19. Generated by immunoSEQ multiplex PCR, the TCRdb table keeps only in-frame clones and is missing some. The data show 80,000 to 95,000 clones, with about 85% seen just once and around 12% held by the top ten. The sample taken for sequencing was peripheral blood. These receptors all come from a human donor in a cohort sampled during active COVID-19.

This clone occurred once. The J gene is TRBJ2-3, the V gene TRBV6-5; the match to TRBD2 covers 11 bases. Germline V CDR1 and CDR2: MNHEY, SVGAGI. The CDR3 has 15 residues. With 2 bases clipped from V and 3 bases from J, the junction kept 1 base outside the gene matches. CDR3 sequence: CASSYGTSGTDTQYF. The CDR3 nucleotides are TGTGCCAGCAGTTACGGGACTAGCGGTACAGATACGCAGTATTTT.

V gene TRBV3-1 (or the pseudogene TRBV3-2) combines with J gene TRBJ1-6; 7 nucleotides agree with TRBD1. From germline, CDR1 is LGHDT and CDR2 YNNKEL (reference sequence). V lost 4 bases to trimming and J lost 6 bases; unmatched junction nucleotides: 9. The CDR3 runs to 16 residues. CDR3 loop: CASSPSPGQRNSPLHF. DNA for the CDR3: TGTGCCAGCAGCCCCTCCCCGGGACAGCGTAATTCACCCCTCCACTTT.

This clone is a singleton in its sample. The gene calls are TRBV10-3 and TRBJ2-1; 12 bases fit TRBD1. Losses at the gene ends were 9 bases for V and 7 bases for J; bases not matched to a gene: 10. CDR1 is ENHRY, CDR2 SYGVKD, per germline. The CDR3 contains 15 residues. The CDR3 sequence: CAIEPGQGARNEQFF. DNA of the CDR3: TGTGCCATAGAACCGGGACAGGGGGCGAGGAATGAGCAGTTCTTC.

V gene TRBV9 combines with J gene TRBJ2-1; the D gene is possibly TRBD2 (7 bases). The V gene lost 1 base and the J gene lost 5 bases, with 13 bases spanning the gap. The CDR3 length is 15 residues. From germline, CDR1 is SGDLS and CDR2 YYNGEE. The CDR3 region has the DNA TGTGCCAGCAGCGTACGGCGGGGGCGCAACAATGAGCAGTTCTTC. This codes for CASSVRRGRNNEQFF.

This sequence joins TRBV6-6 and TRBJ1-1; D not resolved. CDR3 size: 14 residues. Deletions cut 4 bases from V and 0 bases from J, with 9 bases between. CDR1 is MNHNY and CDR2 is SVGAGI in the germline V gene (reference sequence). The CDR3 DNA follows: TGTGCCAGCAGTTTTGCAGACATGAACACTGAAGCTTTCTTT. This sequence encodes CASSFADMNTEAFF.

The rearrangement joins TRBV18 to TRBJ1-2, with TRBD1 matching 7 bases. CDR1 and CDR2 from the germline V gene are KGHSH and LQKENI. The trim removed 4 bases at V and 10 bases at J, leaving 9 bases unmatched. There are 13 residues in the CDR3. The chain's CDR3 is CASSLGTDPYYTF. The CDR3 nucleotides are TGTGCCAGCTCACTCGGGACAGATCCGTACTACACCTTC.

The chain couples TRBV10-3 to TRBJ1-1; tentative D call: TRBD1 (6 bases). Between the trimmed V and J ends, which lost 6 bases and 0 bases, there was a span of 20 bases. Per the germline V gene, CDR1 is ENHRY and CDR2 is SYGVKD. The CDR3 spans 17 residues. CDR3 amino acids: CAISSLDAGAMNTEAFF. In DNA form, the CDR3 reads TGTGCCATCAGCTCGCTGGATGCGGGGGCTATGAACACTGAAGCTTTCTTT.

The V gene is TRBV18, the J gene TRBJ1-1, with D unresolved. The length of the CDR3 is 13 residues. Germline CDR1 reads KGHSH; CDR2 reads LQKENI. V was trimmed by 3 bases and J by 0 bases, leaving 5 bases between them. CDR3 in amino acids: CASSPQVNTEAFF. CDR3 coding DNA: TGTGCCAGCTCACCTCAGGTGAACACTGAAGCTTTCTTT.

The chain couples TRBV30 to TRBJ1-5; D uncertain. Per germline, CDR1 GTSNPN and CDR2 SVGIG (reference sequence). The CDR3 runs 14 residues. V lost 1 base, J lost 4 bases, and 11 bases lay in between. CDR3 sequence reads: CAWSGEQRNQPQHF. In DNA form, the CDR3 reads TGTGCCTGGAGTGGGGAACAGCGGAATCAGCCCCAGCATTTT. Full variable domain (missing parts from reference TRBV30 and TRBJ1-5): SQTIHQWPATLVQPVGSPLSLECTVEGTSNPNLYWYRQAAGRGLQLLFYSVGIGQISSEVPQNLSASRPQDRQFILSSKKLLLSDSGFYLCAWSGEQRNQPQHFGDGTRLSIL.

The chain carries TRBV30 and TRBJ2-1; 7 positions match TRBD2. The CDR3 contains 15 residues. V trimming: 4 bases; J trimming: 2 bases; junction bases outside the gene matches: 8. Germline V gene data show CDR1 as GTSNPN and CDR2 as SVGIG (reference sequence). CDR3: CAWTQAGVTYNEQFF. In DNA form, the CDR3 reads TGTGCCTGGACCCAGGCGGGGGTCACCTACAATGAGCAGTTCTTC.

The DNA for the CDR3 is TGTGCCAGCAGCGTATCCGGGACTAGCGGTTACAATGAGCAGTTCTTC. Translation gives CASSVSGTSGYNEQFF. The V call is TRBV9, the J call TRBJ2-1, with TRBD2 matching 11 bases. The germline V gene has CDR1 SGDLS and CDR2 YYNGEE. This CDR3 is 16 amino acids long. The trim removed 1 base at V and 4 bases at J, leaving 4 bases unmatched.

The rearrangement uses TRBV29-1 and TRBJ2-3; 7 bases match TRBD1. V lost 6 bases and J lost 4; bases outside the gene matches: 10. The length of the CDR3 is 14 residues. The germline V gene encodes CDR1 SQVTM and CDR2 ANQGSEA. The CDR3 sequence: CSVDRDTAPDTQYF. The CDR3 coding sequence is TGCAGCGTCGACAGGGATACGGCTCCAGATACGCAGTATTTT.